These 30 T cell receptor beta chains originate from one sample sequenced in a study of cytomegalovirus exposure and HLA in healthy donors (dated 2017 in TCRdb). Libraries came from the immunoSEQ multiplex PCR assay. TCRdb stores this immuneACCESS table with in-frame sequences only. Part of the clones is absent; in the studies checked, under half of the shortfall reflects unresolved V genes, and no reason is known for the rest. This sample has hundreds of thousands of clones in its table, and roughly 89% of those were observed once. Jointly, the top ten make up 0.65% to 0.95% of the sample. The sequenced sample consisted of PBMCs. The receptors were sampled from a young woman in good health and CMV-seronegative.

V usage is TRBV30 and J usage is TRBJ2-1; D is unresolved. The length of the CDR3 is 11 residues. Germline V gene sequence: CDR1 GTSNPN, CDR2 SVGIG (reference sequence). The ends were cut back, 6 bases at V and 6 bases at J, with 9 bases in the middle. CDR3 sequence reads: CACQRSNEQFF. The CDR3 DNA sequence: TGTGCCTGTCAACGTAGCAATGAGCAGTTCTTC.

The gene calls are TRBV4-1 and TRBJ2-1, with 7 bases matching TRBD2. The CDR3 loop spans 14 amino acids. Per germline, CDR1 MGHRA and CDR2 YSYEKL. Trimming removed 3 bases from V and 8 bases from J; junction bases left unmatched: 7. Written as DNA, the CDR3 is TGCGCCAGCAGCCACCGGGAGGCCCCCCATGAGCAGTTCTTC. Its protein product is CASSHREAPHEQFF.

This clone was recorded only once. The genes are TRBV30 and TRBJ2-5; TRBD1 is a possible D gene (6 bases). The V end was cut by 0 bases, the J end by 5 bases, with 13 bases between. The CDR3 has 14 amino acids. Germline V lookup: CDR1 GTSNPN, CDR2 SVGIG (reference sequence). This CDR3 reads CAWSVGHLGETQYF. The CDR3 nucleotides read TGTGCCTGGAGTGTGGGACACCTGGGGGAGACCCAGTACTTC.

This clone was counted a few times. This chain links TRBV7-9 with TRBJ2-7, with D maybe TRBD1 (6 bases). CDR1 and CDR2 (germline): SEHNR, FQNEAQ (reference sequence). V shed 4 bases and J shed 7 bases, with 14 bases lying between them. The CDR3 consists of 13 residues. The CDR3 nucleotides are TGTGCCAGCAGCTACCCAGGGGCCGGAGAGCAGTACTTC. Translation gives CASSYPGAGEQYF.

The chain uses TRBV28 and TRBJ2-7; possible D gene TRBD2, 6 bases. Germline lookup yields CDR1 MDHEN and CDR2 SYDVKM. The ends were cut back, 5 bases at V and 5 bases at J, with 19 bases in the middle. CDR3 length: 15 amino acids. In DNA form, the CDR3 reads TGTGCCAGCAGTACAAGGACTACCAGACCCCACGAGCAGTACTTC. It yields the protein CASSTRTTRPHEQYF.

The V and J genes are TRBV5-1 and TRBJ2-2; tentative D call: TRBD1 (5 bases). Looked up from germline, CDR1 is SGHRS and CDR2 is YFSETQ. CDR3 length: 15 residues. V lost 4 bases and J lost 2, with 12 bases in between. The CDR3 protein is CASSPTEYNTGELFF. CDR3 sequence (DNA): TGCGCCAGCAGCCCGACAGAGTATAACACCGGGGAGCTGTTTTTT. Full variable domain (remainder filled in from reference TRBV5-1 and TRBJ2-2): KAGVTQTPRYLIKTRGQQVTLSCSPISGHRSVSWYQQTPGQGLQFLFEYFSETQRNKGNFPGRFSGRQFSNSRSEMNVSTLELGDSALYLCASSPTEYNTGELFFGEGSRLTVL.

The chain recombines TRBV6-1 with TRBJ2-7, with D possibly matching TRBD2 (5 bases). Germline lookup yields CDR1 MNHNS and CDR2 SASEGT. With 0 bases removed from V and 3 bases from J, the gap between germline ends came to 12 bases. The length of the CDR3 is 15 residues. The CDR3 sequence: CASSEALFRGYEQYF. As DNA, the CDR3 is TGTGCCAGCAGTGAAGCTTTGTTCCGGGGCTACGAGCAGTACTTC.

The CDR3 sequence is CASSLVWDRGGETQYF. The CDR3 bases are TGTGCCAGCAGCTTAGTATGGGACAGGGGCGGGGAGACCCAGTACTTC. The chain combines TRBV7-7 with TRBJ2-5; 10 nucleotides align to TRBD1. The CDR3 runs 16 residues. Trimming took 1 base from V and 5 from J; bases not matched to a gene: 7. Germline V gene lookup returns CDR1 SSHAT and CDR2 FNYEAQ (reference sequence).

This clone was seen only once. CDR3 DNA sequence: TGTGCCAGCAGTTCCCACCGGGGGGCCAGCTCCTACGAGCAGTACTTC. Translated: CASSSHRGASSYEQYF. The chain employs TRBV28 and TRBJ2-7; TRBD2 might be the D (7 bases). Deletions cut 4 bases from V and 0 bases from J, with 16 bases between. The length of the CDR3 is 16 residues. Germline lookup yields CDR1 MDHEN and CDR2 SYDVKM.

V gene TRBV2 combines with J gene TRBJ2-7; TRBD2 matches at 8 bases. The CDR3 is 16 amino acids. Germline V gives CDR1 SNHLY, CDR2 FYNNEI. The V gene end was trimmed by 2 bases and the J gene end by 3 bases; junction bases not matched to a gene: 9. The CDR3 loop reads CASSEIGGTSVYEQYF. The CDR3 DNA is TGTGCCAGCAGTGAAATTGGGGGGACTAGTGTCTACGAGCAGTACTTC.

The genes are TRBV15 and TRBJ2-3, with 10 positions matching TRBD2. V was pared by 1 base and J by 5 bases, with 6 bases of the junction left unmatched. The germline V gene encodes CDR1 LNHNV and CDR2 YYDKDF (reference sequence). CDR3 length equals 16 residues. In DNA, the CDR3 is TGTGCCACCAGCAGAGGGCTAGCGGGGGCGGGAGATACGCAGTATTTT. It translates to CATSRGLAGAGDTQYF.

The J gene is TRBJ2-7, the V gene TRBV2; the match to TRBD2 covers 10 bases. The junction had 5 bases not matched to a gene; V was cut back by 6 bases and J by 6 bases. In germline, CDR1 is SNHLY, CDR2 FYNNEI. This CDR3 contains 13 residues. CDR3 protein: CASSLAGVVEQYF. In DNA form, the CDR3 reads TGTGCCAGCAGCCTAGCGGGAGTCGTCGAGCAGTACTTC.

This clone appeared a single time. CDR3 protein: CASSSGQGVETQYF. The CDR3 DNA reads as TGTGCCAGCAGCTCCGGACAGGGGGTCGAGACCCAGTACTTC. V and J are TRBV7-2 and TRBJ2-5, with TRBD1 matching over 10 bases. V lost 4 bases and J lost 5; bases outside the gene matches: 4. Germline CDR1 reads SGHTA; CDR2 reads FQGNSA. The CDR3 is made up of 14 amino acids.

The chain combines TRBV9 with TRBJ2-1, with 11 bases lining up with TRBD2. V lost 4 bases and J lost 0; bases outside the gene matches: 12. The CDR3 loop spans 19 amino acids. Germline-derived CDR1 and CDR2 are SGDLS and YYNGEE. CDR3 bases: TGTGCCAGCAGCACTCCGGGACTAGCGGAGGCAAGCTCCTACAATGAGCAGTTCTTC. This encodes CASSTPGLAEASSYNEQFF.

This chain connects TRBV4-2 to TRBJ2-1, with no clear D. V shed 1 base and J shed 4 bases, with 2 bases lying between them. The CDR3 is 12 amino acids. CDR1 is LGHNA, CDR2 YNFKEQ, per germline. The CDR3 nucleotides are TGTGCCAGCAGCCAAGCATACAATGAGCAGTTCTTC. The encoded protein is CASSQAYNEQFF.

This rearrangement joins TRBV2 to TRBJ1-4; D is unresolved. Trimming stripped 6 bases from V and 2 bases from J, with 13 bases between. The CDR3 length is 15 residues. CDR1 and CDR2 (germline): SNHLY, FYNNEI. This chain's CDR3 is CASRGAGLTNEKLFF. CDR3 DNA sequence: TGTGCCAGCAGGGGAGCGGGGTTGACTAATGAAAAACTGTTTTTT. Combining the CDR3 with reference TRBV2 and TRBJ1-4 gives the whole variable domain EPEVTQTPSHQVTQMGQEVILRCVPISNHLYFYWYRQILGQKVEFLVSFYNNEISEKSEIFDDQFSVERPDGSNFTLKIRSTKLEDSAMYFCASRGAGLTNEKLFFGSGTQLSVL.

The chain recombines TRBV4-2 with TRBJ2-1; 7 bases fit TRBD1. J gave up 8 bases and V 5 bases, and 6 bases lay outside the gene matches. This CDR3 is built from 13 residues. CDR1 is LGHNA and CDR2 is YNFKEQ in the germline V gene. CDR3 amino acids: CASSEGAGDEQFF. The CDR3 nucleotides are TGTGCCAGCAGCGAGGGGGCAGGAGATGAGCAGTTCTTC.

V usage is TRBV30 and J usage is TRBJ1-4, with unresolved D. The CDR3 sequence is 13 residues long. CDR1 and CDR2 (germline): GTSNPN, SVGIG (reference sequence). V lost 6 bases and J lost 7, with 15 bases in between. The CDR3 is CACYPGVPEKLFF. For the CDR3, the DNA is TGTGCCTGCTATCCGGGTGTTCCTGAAAAACTGTTTTTT. The whole variable domain, filled in from reference TRBV30 and TRBJ1-4, reads SQTIHQWPATLVQPVGSPLSLECTVEGTSNPNLYWYRQAAGRGLQLLFYSVGIGQISSEVPQNLSASRPQDRQFILSSKKLLLSDSGFYLCACYPGVPEKLFFGSGTQLSVL.

V gene TRBV28 combines with J gene TRBJ1-1; perhaps TRBD1 as D (5 bases). Germline V CDR1 and CDR2: MDHEN, SYDVKM. The CDR3 is 15 amino acids. V lost 5 bases and J 0 bases, leaving 13 bases between the germline ends. CDR3: CASSPRQRLNTEAFF. In DNA form, the CDR3 reads TGTGCCAGCAGTCCGCGACAGCGATTGAACACTGAAGCTTTCTTT.

This clone was seen a few times. This chain uses TRBV19 with TRBJ1-1; maybe TRBD1 (6 bases). Trimming shortened V by 10 bases and J by 1 base, and 16 bases separated the two germline ends. CDR1 and CDR2 (germline): LNHDA, SQIVND (reference sequence). The CDR3 contains 14 residues. This CDR3 is CATWGGLRNTEAFF. The CDR3 DNA sequence: TGTGCCACCTGGGGGGGGCTTAGGAACACTGAAGCTTTCTTT.

The chain uses TRBV7-9 and TRBJ2-2; the D gene is possibly TRBD1 (5 bases). This CDR3 has 13 residues. V was trimmed by 5 bases and J by 13 bases, leaving 17 bases between them. Looked up from germline, CDR1 is SEHNR and CDR2 is FQNEAQ (reference sequence). The CDR3 loop is CASSRIQGVGLFF. The CDR3 coding sequence is TGTGCCAGCAGCCGAATTCAGGGTGTCGGGCTGTTTTTT.

This sequence joins TRBV5-5 and TRBJ2-2; D perhaps matches TRBD2 (5 bases). Trimming took off 0 bases at V and 5 bases at J, with 14 bases between the two ends. Germline loops: CDR1 SGHKS, CDR2 YYEKEE (reference sequence). The CDR3 covers 16 residues. The DNA of the CDR3 is TGTGCCAGCAGCTTGGACGCCGTTAGACTAACCGGGGAGCTGTTTTTT. The encoded protein is CASSLDAVRLTGELFF.

The chain combines TRBV7-9 with TRBJ1-1; 8 nucleotides match TRBD1. The CDR3 covers 15 residues. In germline, CDR1 is SEHNR, CDR2 FQNEAQ (reference sequence). With 4 bases clipped from V and 9 bases from J, the junction kept 13 bases outside the gene matches. CDR3 sequence: CASSSRRTGFFQAFF. In nucleotides, the CDR3 is TGTGCCAGCAGCTCACGGCGGACAGGGTTTTTTCAAGCTTTCTTT.

The chain recombines TRBV7-9 with TRBJ2-7, with 11 bases aligning to TRBD2. V lost 5 bases to trimming and J lost 3 bases; unmatched junction nucleotides: 6. In germline, CDR1 is SEHNR, CDR2 FQNEAQ (reference sequence). The CDR3 is 15 amino acids. CDR3 sequence reads: CASSLSGRGDYEQYF. The CDR3 DNA reads as TGTGCCAGCAGCCTTAGCGGGAGGGGCGACTACGAGCAGTACTTC.

About this clone: The identical CDR3 is also encoded by other nucleotide sequences in the sample. The rearrangement uses TRBV30 and TRBJ1-1; 8 bases line up with TRBD1. V was clipped by 2 bases and J by 1 base; unmatched bases: 3. CDR3 length: 14 residues. Germline CDR1 and CDR2: GTSNPN and SVGIG (reference sequence). This CDR3 is CAWSPGQGNTEAFF. CDR3 DNA sequence: TGTGCCTGGAGTCCAGGACAGGGGAACACTGAAGCTTTCTTT.

This clone occurred once. V usage is TRBV27 and J usage is TRBJ1-1, with D tentatively TRBD1 (6 bases). Germline assignment: CDR1 MNHEY and CDR2 SMNVEV (reference sequence). This CDR3 spans 14 amino acids. V lost 2 bases, J lost 3 bases, and 10 bases lay in between. The CDR3 loop is CASSLGTKHTEAFF. In DNA, the CDR3 is TGTGCCAGCAGTTTAGGGACAAAGCACACTGAAGCTTTCTTT.

This clone has more than one count but fewer than ten. The chain is built from TRBV28 and TRBJ2-1; TRBD1 is a possible D gene (5 bases). V gave up 6 bases and J gave up 10 bases, with 13 bases separating them. The CDR3 totals 12 residues. Germline assignment: CDR1 MDHEN and CDR2 SYDVKM. The CDR3 region is CASSKDKKEQFF. The CDR3 nucleotides are TGTGCCAGCAGCAAGGACAAGAAGGAGCAGTTCTTC.

This clone was recorded a few times. The chain joins TRBV19 to TRBJ1-5; unclear D gene. The germline CDR1 and CDR2 sequences are LNHDA and SQIVND (reference sequence). Trimming took 6 bases from V and 10 from J, leaving 16 bases between them. The CDR3 is made up of 13 amino acids. This CDR3 reads CASRTVAVGPQHF. The CDR3 nucleotides read TGTGCCAGTAGAACAGTCGCAGTCGGACCCCAGCATTTT.

The chain couples TRBV28 to TRBJ2-2; 7 bases fit TRBD2. The J segment lost 0 bases and the V segment lost 7 bases, leaving 11 bases of the junction unmatched. Germline assignment: CDR1 MDHEN and CDR2 SYDVKM. The CDR3 spans 17 residues. Here the CDR3 reads CASNPLTSAANTGELFF. The CDR3, as DNA: TGTGCCAGCAATCCCCTTACTAGCGCTGCGAACACCGGGGAGCTGTTTTTT.

This clone came up a few times. The gene calls are TRBV7-9 and TRBJ1-1; TRBD1 is a possible D gene (6 bases). Trimming removed 3 bases from V and 1 base from J, with 12 bases in between. CDR1 SEHNR and CDR2 FQNEAQ come from the germline V gene (reference sequence). This CDR3 has 15 amino acids. CDR3 protein: CASSLVGAPNTEAFF. The CDR3 DNA reads TGTGCCAGCAGCTTGGTGGGGGCCCCGAACACTGAAGCTTTCTTT. Drawing the rest from reference TRBV7-9 and TRBJ1-1, the complete variable domain is DTGVSQNPRHKITKRGQNVTFRCDPISEHNRLYWYRQTLGQGPEFLTYFQNEAQLEKSRLLSDRFSAERPKGSFSTLEIQRTEQGDSAMYLCASSLVGAPNTEAFFGQGTRLTVV.